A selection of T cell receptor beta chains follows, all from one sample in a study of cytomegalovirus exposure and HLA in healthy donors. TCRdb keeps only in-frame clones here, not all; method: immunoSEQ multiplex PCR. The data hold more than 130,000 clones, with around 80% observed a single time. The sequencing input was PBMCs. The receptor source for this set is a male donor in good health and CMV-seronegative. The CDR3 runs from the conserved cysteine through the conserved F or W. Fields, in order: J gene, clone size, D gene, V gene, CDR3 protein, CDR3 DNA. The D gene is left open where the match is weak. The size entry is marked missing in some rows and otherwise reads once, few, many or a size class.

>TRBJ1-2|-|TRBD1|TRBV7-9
CASTTQGAFSLYGYTF
TGTGCCAGCACAACACAGGGGGCGTTCTCTCTCTATGGCTACACCTTC
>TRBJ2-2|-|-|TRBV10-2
CASSEREYTGELFF
TGCGCCAGCAGTGAAAGGGAGTACACCGGGGAGCTGTTTTTT
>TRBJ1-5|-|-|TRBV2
CASSALSRFLGRRHQPQHF
TGTGCCAGCAGTGCGTTGAGTAGATTCCTAGGAAGGAGACATCAGCCCCAGCATTTT
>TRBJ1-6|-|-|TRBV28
CASSFAGQGSPLHF
TGTGCCAGCAGTTTTGCGGGGCAAGGTTCACCCCTCCACTTT
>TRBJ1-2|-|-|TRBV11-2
CASSLLGGNYGYTF
TGTGCCAGCAGCTTATTAGGCGGGAACTATGGCTACACCTTC
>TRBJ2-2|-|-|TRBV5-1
CASSLSSEITGELFF
TGCGCCAGCAGCTTGAGTTCAGAAATCACCGGGGAGCTGTTTTTT
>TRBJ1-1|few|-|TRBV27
CASSLSGGRTEAFF
TGTGCCAGCAGTTTAAGCGGGGGGCGGACTGAAGCTTTCTTT
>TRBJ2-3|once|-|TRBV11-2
CASSPPRQTSTDTQYF
TGTGCCAGCAGCCCTCCCCGACAGACTAGCACAGATACGCAGTATTTT
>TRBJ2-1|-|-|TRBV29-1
CSYDSSSYNEQFF
TGCAGCTACGACAGCAGCTCCTACAATGAGCAGTTCTTC
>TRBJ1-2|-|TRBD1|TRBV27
CASSGGPNYGYTF
TGTGCCAGTTCAGGGGGTCCTAACTATGGCTACACCTTC
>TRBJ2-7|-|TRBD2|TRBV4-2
CASSQVIAGSSYEQYF
TGTGCCAGCAGCCAAGTCATAGCGGGGAGCTCCTACGAGCAGTACTTC
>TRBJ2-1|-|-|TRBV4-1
CASSQERTVEFLNEQFF
TGCGCCAGCAGCCAAGAAAGGACAGTAGAGTTTCTGAATGAGCAGTTCTTC
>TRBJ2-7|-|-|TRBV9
CASSVGSSYEQYF
TGTGCCAGCAGCGTTGGGAGCTCCTACGAGCAGTACTTC
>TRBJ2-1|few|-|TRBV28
CASSLWSEQFF
TGTGCCAGCAGCCTCTGGAGTGAGCAGTTCTTC
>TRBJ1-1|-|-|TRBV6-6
CASILTANTEAFF
TGTGCCAGCATTCTGACAGCGAACACTGAAGCTTTCTTT
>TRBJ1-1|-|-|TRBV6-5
CASSTGWGTTEAFF
TGTGCCAGCAGTACAGGGTGGGGGACCACTGAAGCTTTCTTT
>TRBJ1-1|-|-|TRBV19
CASSILRGAEAFF
TGTGCCAGTAGTATCCTACGGGGAGCTGAAGCTTTCTTT
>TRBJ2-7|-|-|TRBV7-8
CASSRPGLAVYEQYF
TGTGCCAGCAGCCGTCCGGGATTAGCCGTCTACGAGCAGTACTTC
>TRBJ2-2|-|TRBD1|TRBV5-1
CASSPIDRANTGELFF
TGCGCCAGCAGCCCAATTGACAGGGCGAACACCGGGGAGCTGTTTTTT
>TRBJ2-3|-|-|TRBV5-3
CARSPGRVFSPRVGGTQYF
TGTGCCAGAAGCCCCGGGCGGGTGTTCTCTCCAAGGGTAGGTGGTACGCAGTATTTT
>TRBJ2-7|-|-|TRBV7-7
CASSLSGDYEQYF
TGTGCCAGCAGCCTCTCCGGGGATTACGAGCAGTACTTC
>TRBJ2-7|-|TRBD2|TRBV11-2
CASSLPGGLRDEQYF
TGTGCCAGCAGCCTCCCGGGAGGGTTGAGAGACGAGCAGTACTTC
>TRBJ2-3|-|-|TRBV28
CASSLGRGRGDTQYF
TGTGCCAGCAGTTTAGGGCGGGGCCGCGGAGATACGCAGTATTTT
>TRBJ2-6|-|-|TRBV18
CASSLSGANVLTF
TGTGCCAGCTCCCTCTCTGGGGCCAACGTCCTGACTTTC
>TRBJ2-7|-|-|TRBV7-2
CASSISPGGSYEQYF
TGTGCCAGCAGCATTAGTCCAGGCGGGTCCTACGAGCAGTACTTC
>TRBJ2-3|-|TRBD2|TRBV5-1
CASSLTSGGPRADTQYF
TGCGCCAGCAGCTTAACTAGCGGGGGGCCCAGGGCAGATACGCAGTATTTT